Listed below are T cell receptor beta chains from one sample, sequenced in a study of T cell responses to AZD1222 COVID-19 vaccine. The data were produced by immunoSEQ multiplex PCR, yet TCRdb's version contains in-frame clones alone and is incomplete. This table has about 140,000 clones, around 88% appearing once. The input for sequencing was peripheral blood, taken on day 0 of AZD1222 vaccination. These receptors were collected from an adult in good health. The CDR3 runs from the conserved cysteine through the conserved F or W. Each record gives: V gene, J gene, CDR3 protein.

>TRBV20-1|TRBJ2-7
CSASDEILYLYEQYF
>TRBV10-3|TRBJ1-2
CAISESRSRTGGANYGYTF
>TRBV28|TRBJ2-7
CASSLDGLPYEQYF
>TRBV28|TRBJ2-5
CASTDRTSGRAETQYF
>TRBV30|TRBJ1-6
CAWTPNTLGNSPLHF
>TRBV30|TRBJ1-3
CAWSVLSGATIYF
>TRBV21-1|TRBJ2-7
CASSNGPDYEQYF
>TRBV7-6|TRBJ1-6
CASSLIGLANSPLHF
>TRBV7-8|TRBJ1-5
CASSRGQGDQPQHF
>TRBV7-8|TRBJ2-7
CASRSGQVGGEQYF
>TRBV18|TRBJ2-4
CASSPIPGTGGDIQYF
>TRBV10-3|TRBJ2-5
CAIAGTEQETQYF
>TRBV20-1|TRBJ1-2
CSASVAVGGGYTF
>TRBV5-1|TRBJ1-2
CASSLVNRVPTGDSDYGYTF
>TRBV19|TRBJ2-1
CASSTISSGTNEQFF
>TRBV28|TRBJ2-7
CASSPLNMGSYEQYF
>TRBV6-5|TRBJ1-1
CASKRGTGNTEAFF
>TRBV7-2|TRBJ2-7
CASSLNLLVMASSYEQYF
>TRBV6-2/TRBV6-3|TRBJ1-5
CASSFSNQPQHF
>TRBV5-8|TRBJ2-7
CASSLASGSGIDYEQYF
>TRBV5-1|TRBJ2-7
CASSLGQGAYEQYF
>TRBV5-1|TRBJ1-1
CASSLEDWDTEAFF
>TRBV28|TRBJ2-5
CAIGREETQYF
>TRBV6-5|TRBJ2-1
CASSYSLTSYNEQFF
>TRBV3-1/TRBV3-2|TRBJ2-2
CASSQILATGELFF
>TRBV6-5|TRBJ2-1
CASHSSYNEQFF
>TRBV5-1|TRBJ2-1
CASSLLDHSPLFF
>TRBV19|TRBJ1-1
CASRDRGKNTEAFF
>TRBV25-1|TRBJ1-2
CASSPLQGANYGYTF
>TRBV7-9|TRBJ1-6
CASSFRGDSPLHF
>TRBV6-2/TRBV6-3|TRBJ2-7
CASSYGRDYEQYF
>TRBV7-2|TRBJ1-4
CASRPGQTNEKLFF
>TRBV24-1|TRBJ2-1
CATSDFRAGPYNEQFF
>TRBV14|TRBJ1-5
CASSQEPGEAQPQHF
>TRBV5-1|TRBJ1-4
CASSLASGSRVGEKLFF
>TRBV7-9|TRBJ2-7
CASSPNAGRASGEQYF
>TRBV27|TRBJ1-2
CASSLFSSSYGYTF
>TRBV12-3/TRBV12-4|TRBJ2-5
CASALGDQETQYF
>TRBV5-5|TRBJ1-2
CASSFRVSQRGYTF
>TRBV5-8|TRBJ1-1
CASSLGVRHREAFF
>TRBV5-4|TRBJ2-3
CASSLGAQGGDTQYF
>TRBV11-3|TRBJ2-1
CASSLGGGSGSYNEQFF
>TRBV6-4|TRBJ1-6
CASRMTGANSPLHF
>TRBV28|TRBJ1-3
CASKQGGSGNTIYF
>TRBV9|TRBJ2-2
CASSVSQGMLPGELFF
>TRBV15|TRBJ1-5
CATSRGEGVRGQPQHF
>TRBV19|TRBJ2-1
CATTSGTSWNEQFF